This T cell receptor beta chain was retrieved from a study of molecular identifiers for immune sequencing clone quantification. Study-level information: Replicate runs used RNA from about 20,000 or 100,000 naive CD8 cells, which was split five ways into aliquots, and four of those aliquots were then sequenced.

TCRdb called the PCR reads again in MiXCR, with one record for every CDR3 protein. The table shows around 480,000 distinct CDR3 sequences, with about 21% occurring only once. The length of the CDR3 is 14 residues. The germline V and J ends were trimmed by 5 bases and 9 bases, with 19 bases remaining between them. Comment on this clonotype: What it recognizes is unknown.

Study-wide findings and caveats: The sizes of highly expanded clones could be underestimated when identical TCR molecules share a barcode. Jurkat TCR RNA spiked in from one cell could reportedly be detected among about a million naive cells. Clones exceeding 20 RNA copies carried over 97% of effector molecules but under 1% of naive-cell molecules.

V is TRBV12-3 or TRBV12-4 and J is TRBJ1-2; unclear D gene. The source material was naive CD8+ T cells from blood, with Jurkat cell RNA spiked in. Specified subset: FACS-sorted CD8+CD4-CCR7+CD45RA+ naive T cells. The sequence came from a human donor in good health. Some libraries in this study had Jurkat cell RNA spiked in. CDR3 in amino acids: CASSVGGEHMSYTF. As DNA, the CDR3 is TGTGCCAGCAGTGTGGGTGGGGAGCACATGAGCTACACCTTC.